Below are 10 T cell receptor beta chains sequenced from a single sample in a study of blood T cells in healthy people across ages. Next came a second PCR, run for about 7 to 12 cycles, which used a sample-barcoded 5' primer along with a J-beta primer mix. MiXCR was run by TCRdb on the 5' RACE reads, yielding one entry per CDR3 protein. Of about 1.8 million distinct CDR3 sequences in the sample, 49% are singletons; the top ten hold more than 2%. The specimen was blood. Every receptor here comes from a woman in her thirties or forties in good health.

The chain is built from TRBV15 and TRBJ1-2, with D unclear. CDR1 is LNHNV and CDR2 is YYDKDF in the germline V gene (reference sequence). The V and J ends lost 0 bases and 3 bases respectively, with 11 bases between them. The length of the CDR3 is 15 residues. CDR3 coding DNA: TGTGCCACCAGCAGAGATGCTGGGAAATACTATGGCTACACCTTC. This gives the protein CATSRDAGKYYGYTF.

This rearrangement joins TRBV27 to TRBJ1-4; tentative D call: TRBD1 (5 bases). V gave up 0 bases and J gave up 5 bases, with 28 bases separating them. This CDR3 region has 21 residues. CDR1 is MNHEY and CDR2 is SMNVEV in the germline V gene (reference sequence). CDR3 residues: CASSLSAQGRLHRRENEKLFF. CDR3 in DNA: TGTGCCAGCAGTTTATCGGCCCAGGGAAGATTGCACCGGCGCGAAAATGAAAAACTGTTTTTT.

The sample holds one count of this clonotype. The chain combines TRBV29-1 with TRBJ2-1, with D unclear. The CDR3 covers 14 residues. The V gene lost 5 bases and the J gene lost 1 base, with 12 bases spanning the gap. CDR1 is SQVTM and CDR2 is ANQGSEA in the germline V gene. As DNA, the CDR3 is TGCAGCGTTCGCACAGCGCCTTCCTACAATGAGCAGTTCTTC. This translates into CSVRTAPSYNEQFF.

In its sample, this clonotype was seen a few times. DNA for the CDR3: TGCAGCGTCCCCGACATCCGGGACGGTCGGTATTTT. Protein product: CSVPDIRDGRYF. The chain carries TRBV29-1 and TRBJ2-3; D is perhaps TRBD1 or TRBD2 (5 bases each). The CDR3 extends over 12 amino acids. The germline V gene encodes CDR1 SQVTM and CDR2 ANQGSEA. V was trimmed by 6 bases and J by 14 bases, leaving 21 bases between them.

J is TRBJ2-3 and V is TRBV5-1; D uncertain. Per the germline V gene, CDR1 is SGHRS and CDR2 is YFSETQ. The V end was cut by 4 bases, the J end by 2 bases, with 11 bases between. The CDR3 consists of 14 residues. In DNA form, the CDR3 reads TGCGCCAGCAGCGTGCCAGCAGTCACAGATACGCAGTATTTT. This sequence encodes CASSVPAVTDTQYF.

The chain joins TRBV7-9 to TRBJ1-1, with D maybe TRBD1 (6 bases). This CDR3 contains 16 residues. Trimming left V 5 bases short and J 1 base short, with 17 bases between. CDR1 and CDR2 (germline): SEHNR, FQNEAQ (reference sequence). The CDR3 sequence: CASSRDRNYENTEAFF. In DNA form, the CDR3 reads TGTGCCAGCAGCCGCGACAGGAATTATGAGAACACTGAAGCTTTCTTT.

As concerns this clonotype: One end of the junction fails to match germline, which may point to a read error. This chain joins TRBV5-1 and TRBJ2-3; 10 bases agree with TRBD2. This CDR3 has 16 residues. The V gene's germline CDR1 is SGHRS and CDR2 YFSETQ. CDR3 sequence (DNA): TGCGCCAGCAGCAACTATGTCAGCGGGGGGGCAGATACGCGGTATTTT. Translated, it gives CASSNYVSGGADTRYF.

J is TRBJ2-3 and V is TRBV27; a possible D gene is TRBD2 (5 bases). The germline V gene has CDR1 MNHEY and CDR2 SMNVEV (reference sequence). The V and J ends lost 2 bases and 9 bases respectively, with 15 bases between them. This CDR3 comprises 14 residues. The chain's CDR3 is CASSLAAAGRTQYF. Written as DNA, the CDR3 is TGTGCCAGCAGTTTAGCAGCGGCAGGTCGAACGCAGTATTTT.

The gene calls are TRBV5-1 and TRBJ2-7, with 16 bases fitting TRBD2. The CDR3 runs to 16 residues. V was clipped by 4 bases and J by 12 bases; unmatched bases: 13. Germline CDR1 SGHRS, CDR2 YFSETQ. The DNA of the CDR3 is TGCGCCAGCAGCCAGGGACTAGCGGGGGGGATTGAGACCCTGTACTTC. Translation gives CASSQGLAGGIETLYF.

V gene TRBV4-1 combines with J gene TRBJ2-3; unclear D gene. Trimming left V 0 bases short and J 6 bases short, with 13 bases between. The CDR3 consists of 15 residues. Per the germline V gene, CDR1 is MGHRA and CDR2 is YSYEKL. CDR3 residues: CASSQDRMATDTQYF. The CDR3 DNA follows: TGCGCCAGCAGCCAAGATAGGATGGCGACGGATACGCAGTATTTT.